This T cell receptor beta chain comes out of a study of cytomegalovirus exposure and HLA in healthy donors. For the study at large: Of around 410 genotyped donors, roughly 81% grouped in the Caucasian-associated ancestry cluster. Study observations and caveats: What a later analysis reportedly showed was that an Asian-associated ancestry cluster had fewer N-insertions than the approximately 670-donor mean. Sequencing likely caused a cluster of highly shared sequence variants.

The PCR made use of 60 Vbeta and 13 Jbeta primers. Authors' analysis steps: Approximately 80 million unique TCR beta chains, some 9.9 million of them shared, were counted by a later analysis. Measured with immunoSEQ multiplex PCR; TCRdb has only the in-frame clones, and not every one. The V and J calls and clone size come from that table; D and trimming were worked out from the DNA. The table has 55,000 to 80,000 clones, 66% seen once. As to this clone: The antigen remains undetermined.

Looked up from germline, CDR1 is SQVTM and CDR2 is ANQGSEA. Trimming cost V 0 bases and J 0 bases; bases outside gene matches: 12. The CDR3 has 18 residues. The source is a man aged 40-50 years in good health and CMV-seropositive. V and J are TRBV29-1 and TRBJ1-1, with 8 nucleotides matching TRBD1. Sequenced sample: PBMCs. CDR3 sequence reads: CSVEEIRQGSRMNTEAFF. The CDR3 DNA follows: TGCAGCGTTGAAGAAATTCGACAGGGGTCTAGGATGAACACTGAAGCTTTCTTT. Full variable domain (rest looked up from reference TRBV29-1 and TRBJ1-1): SAVISQKPSRDICQRGTSLTIQCQVDSQVTMMFWYRQQPGQSLTLIATANQGSEATYESGFVIDKFPISRPNLTFSTLTVSNMSPEDSSIYLCSVEEIRQGSRMNTEAFFGQGTRLTVV.